These 23 T cell receptor beta chains came from one sample sequenced in a study of STAT5B mutations in CD4+ large granular lymphocyte leukemia. Sequencing was performed with immunoSEQ multiplex PCR; in TCRdb, only in-frame clones are kept and a portion is missing. The sample consists of 25,000 to 30,000 clones, under 85% of them appearing once. Material: CD4+ T cells from blood buffy coats. The source is a human donor in good health.

The rearrangement uses TRBV5-1 and TRBJ2-3; 11 bases agree with TRBD2. CDR3 length equals 15 residues. V was pared by 3 bases and J by 5 bases, with 5 bases of the junction left unmatched. Per germline, CDR1 SGHRS and CDR2 YFSETQ. The chain's CDR3 is CASSSSGGLGDTQYF. DNA for the CDR3: TGCGCCAGCAGCTCTAGCGGGGGGCTGGGAGATACGCAGTATTTT.

This clone was seen only a few times. The chain employs TRBV28 and TRBJ1-6, with 9 nucleotides matching TRBD1. The CDR3 has 16 amino acids. CDR1 is MDHEN and CDR2 is SYDVKM in the germline V gene. V lost 4 bases to trimming and J lost 5 bases; unmatched junction nucleotides: 6. The CDR3 loop reads CASSYGTGWDNSPLHF. In DNA, the CDR3 is TGTGCCAGCAGTTACGGGACAGGGTGGGATAATTCACCCCTCCACTTT.

This clone was counted a single time. The chain joins TRBV5-8 to TRBJ2-5; D perhaps matches TRBD1 (6 bases). Germline V gene data show CDR1 as SGHTS and CDR2 as YDEGEE. Trimming removed 7 bases at V and 5 bases at J, with 18 bases between. This CDR3 region has 14 residues. CDR3 amino acids: CASRNRGGRETQYF. The CDR3 DNA follows: TGTGCCAGCCGGAATAGAGGGGGTCGGGAGACCCAGTACTTC.

The chain recombines TRBV11-2 with TRBJ2-7, with D possibly being TRBD2 (6 bases). CDR3 length: 14 residues. Trimming left V 1 base short and J 4 bases short, with 11 bases between. Germline V gene data show CDR1 as SGHAT and CDR2 as FQNNGV. In nucleotides, the CDR3 is TGTGCCAGCAGCTTAGTAGCCGGGACTTACGAGCAGTACTTC. It yields the protein CASSLVAGTYEQYF. The complete variable domain, with remaining parts taken from reference TRBV11-2 and TRBJ2-7, reads EAGVAQSPRYKIIEKRQSVAFWCNPISGHATLYWYQQILGQGPKLLIQFQNNGVVDDSQLPKDRFSAERLKGVDSTLKIQPAKLEDSAVYLCASSLVAGTYEQYFGPGTRLTVT.

The CDR3 is CASSARQANTGELFF. The CDR3 DNA is TGTGCCAGCAGCGCGCGACAGGCGAACACCGGGGAGCTGTTTTTT. The V call is TRBV7-2, the J call TRBJ2-2, with D possibly TRBD1 on 6 matching bases. The CDR3 is 15 amino acids. Germline V gene data show CDR1 as SGHTA and CDR2 as FQGNSA. V dropped 5 bases and J dropped 0 bases, with 10 bases sitting between them.

The gene calls are TRBV7-8 and TRBJ2-5; 7 bases are shared with TRBD1. Per the germline V gene, CDR1 is SGHVS and CDR2 is FQNEAQ. This CDR3 is 15 amino acids long. J lost 1 base, V lost 2 bases, and 4 bases had no gene match. The CDR3 nucleotides are TGTGCCAGCAGCTTATTAGGACAGGTCCAAGAGACCCAGTACTTC. Residues: CASSLLGQVQETQYF.

The chain uses TRBV5-1 and TRBJ1-1; D is uncertain. Germline-derived CDR1 and CDR2 are SGHRS and YFSETQ. V was shortened by 3 bases and J by 5 bases, with 14 bases between the two germline ends. The CDR3 extends over 14 amino acids. CDR3 DNA: TGCGCCAGCAGCTCACTAACGGTAGAAACTGAAGCTTTCTTT. Its protein is CASSSLTVETEAFF.

The rearrangement joins TRBV19 to TRBJ2-3; TRBD2 agrees at 8 bases. Losses at the gene ends were 3 bases for V and 5 bases for J; bases not matched to a gene: 10. Germline V lookup: CDR1 LNHDA, CDR2 SQIVND (reference sequence). This CDR3 is built from 16 residues. The CDR3 loop is CASSMVRTSRGDTQYF. The DNA for the CDR3 is TGTGCCAGTAGTATGGTTAGGACTAGCCGGGGAGATACGCAGTATTTT.

This clone was seen a single time. CDR3 region: CASSQIGGANYGYTF. The CDR3 coding sequence is TGTGCCAGCAGCCAGATTGGTGGAGCTAACTATGGCTACACCTTC. The chain uses TRBV14 and TRBJ1-2; D is undetermined. With 3 bases removed from V and 0 bases from J, the gap between germline ends came to 11 bases. Germline V gene sequence: CDR1 SGHDN, CDR2 FVKESK. This CDR3 region has 15 residues.

This chain uses TRBV5-5 with TRBJ1-2; tentative D call: TRBD1 (5 bases). The V and J ends lost 4 bases and 4 bases respectively, with 17 bases between them. Germline lookup yields CDR1 SGHKS and CDR2 YYEKEE (reference sequence). The CDR3 sequence is 15 residues long. Written as DNA, the CDR3 is TGTGCCAGCAGCCCCGGCTGGGGGGGGTTCTATGGCTACACCTTC. It codes for CASSPGWGGFYGYTF. Complete variable domain (other parts from reference TRBV5-5 and TRBJ1-2): DAGVTQSPTHLIKTRGQQVTLRCSPISGHKSVSWYQQVLGQGPQFIFQYYEKEERGRGNFPDRFSARQFPNYSSELNVNALLLGDSALYLCASSPGWGGFYGYTFGSGTRLTVV.

CDR3 DNA sequence: TGTGCCAGCAGCTTTGCGGGACGGTTAGATAATTCACCCCTCCACTTT. This sequence encodes CASSFAGRLDNSPLHF. The chain couples TRBV7-8 to TRBJ1-6; maybe TRBD1 (5 bases). This CDR3 contains 16 residues. Between the trimmed V and J ends, which lost 3 bases and 5 bases, there was a span of 14 bases. Germline V gives CDR1 SGHVS, CDR2 FQNEAQ.

The chain is built from TRBV5-1 and TRBJ2-1; 8 nucleotides line up with TRBD1. The CDR3 runs 16 residues. V lost 4 bases and J lost 9; bases outside the gene matches: 15. Germline loops: CDR1 SGHRS, CDR2 YFSETQ. The CDR3 loop is CASSKGSDRGSGEQFF. In DNA, the CDR3 is TGCGCCAGCAGCAAGGGGAGTGACAGGGGAAGCGGTGAGCAGTTCTTC.

The chain uses TRBV7-9 and TRBJ1-2; weak D call: TRBD1 (6 bases). V lost 4 bases, J lost 6 bases, and 21 bases lay in between. Germline V lookup: CDR1 SEHNR, CDR2 FQNEAQ (reference sequence). The CDR3 has 16 amino acids. The CDR3: CASSSYDKTGSNGYTF. The DNA of the CDR3 is TGTGCCAGCAGCTCTTACGACAAAACAGGGAGTAATGGCTACACCTTC.

In this sample, this clone turned up once. V is TRBV7-8 and J is TRBJ2-3; D possibly matches TRBD1 or TRBD2 (5 bases each). Trimming took 6 bases from V and 2 from J, leaving 18 bases between them. The germline V gene has CDR1 SGHVS and CDR2 FQNEAQ. This CDR3 contains 16 residues. CDR3 in DNA: TGTGCCAGCAGAGTCTATCCGGGGCCGCCCACAGATACGCAGTATTTT. Protein: CASRVYPGPPTDTQYF.

V gene TRBV10-3 combines with J gene TRBJ1-6, with no clear D. The CDR3 covers 14 residues. Germline V gene sequence: CDR1 ENHRY, CDR2 SYGVKD. V dropped 10 bases and J dropped 4 bases, with 14 bases sitting between them. This chain's CDR3 is CATALDPYNSPLHF. CDR3 in DNA: TGTGCCACCGCTTTGGACCCATATAATTCACCCCTCCACTTT.

The chain carries TRBV28 and TRBJ1-2; possible D gene TRBD1, 5 bases. In germline, CDR1 is MDHEN, CDR2 SYDVKM. Trimming cost V 1 base and J 5 bases, with 14 bases left between them. The CDR3 spans 15 residues. CDR3 bases: TGTGCCAGCAGTTTATACTCCAGGGTGAGATATGGCTACACCTTC. Translated, it gives CASSLYSRVRYGYTF.

The V call is TRBV5-6, the J call TRBJ1-2; a possible D gene is TRBD1 (6 bases). The CDR3 is 18 residues long. Trimming pared 0 bases from V and 5 bases from J, leaving 23 bases between. The V gene's germline CDR1 is SGHDT and CDR2 YYEEEE. The CDR3 loop is CASSLAIGSIGQIYGYTF. CDR3 nucleotide sequence: TGTGCCAGCAGCTTGGCCATTGGTTCGATCGGACAGATATATGGCTACACCTTC.

The chain links TRBV25-1 to TRBJ1-2; D unclear. V shed 3 bases and J shed 5 bases, with 13 bases lying between them. In germline, CDR1 is MGHDK, CDR2 SYGVNS. This CDR3 has 14 residues. The CDR3: CASSDTRGLYGYTF. The DNA for the CDR3 is TGTGCCAGCAGTGATACCCGGGGATTATATGGCTACACCTTC.

This CDR3 is CASSIPRQVIQPQHF. The CDR3, as DNA: TGTGCCAGTAGTATTCCACGACAGGTTATACAGCCCCAGCATTTT. The chain is built from TRBV19 and TRBJ1-5; TRBD1 might be the D (6 bases). In germline, CDR1 is LNHDA, CDR2 SQIVND (reference sequence). V dropped 3 bases and J dropped 7 bases, with 16 bases sitting between them. This CDR3 spans 15 amino acids. Looking up the rest from reference TRBV19 and TRBJ1-5 gives the full variable domain: DGGITQSPKYLFRKEGQNVTLSCEQNLNHDAMYWYRQDPGQGLRLIYYSQIVNDFQKGDIAEGYSVSREKKESFPLTVTSAQKNPTAFYLCASSIPRQVIQPQHFGDGTRLSIL.

DNA of the CDR3: TGCGCCAGCAGCCAAGATTCGGGGCGGACTAATGAAAAACTGTTTTTT. Its protein product is CASSQDSGRTNEKLFF. This chain connects TRBV4-3 to TRBJ1-4, with D maybe TRBD1 (5 bases). CDR3 length: 16 residues. With 0 bases removed from V and 2 bases from J, the gap between germline ends came to 10 bases. Per germline, CDR1 LGHNA and CDR2 YSLEER.

The chain couples TRBV12-5 to TRBJ2-5; 10 nucleotides match TRBD1. Unmatched junction bases numbered 11, after V lost 6 bases and J lost 4 bases. Germline values: CDR1 LGHNT, CDR2 FRNRAP. The CDR3 has 16 residues. CDR3 loop: CASGPNRDRGGETQYF. The CDR3 DNA is TGTGCTAGTGGACCCAACCGGGACAGGGGCGGAGAGACCCAGTACTTC.

V gene TRBV7-2 combines with J gene TRBJ1-4; the D is unclear. The CDR3 totals 13 residues. Deletions cut 4 bases from V and 8 bases from J, with 11 bases between. The V gene's germline CDR1 is SGHTA and CDR2 FQGNSA. The CDR3 bases are TGTGCCAGCAGCTCCTGGGTATCGGAAAAACTGTTTTTT. This gives the protein CASSSWVSEKLFF.

The chain uses TRBV6-6 and TRBJ1-5; D is unclear. The V gene lost 6 bases and the J gene lost 0 bases, with 15 bases spanning the gap. This CDR3 spans 16 amino acids. Germline lookup yields CDR1 MNHNY and CDR2 SVGAGI (reference sequence). CDR3 amino acids: CASRLGGSNSNQPQHF. CDR3 coding DNA: TGTGCCAGCAGGCTGGGAGGGTCGAATAGCAATCAGCCCCAGCATTTT.